This T cell receptor (beta chain) was found in a study of CD8 T cells in ankylosing spondylitis. This clonotype was recorded many times. Library preparation for TCR beta used quantitative 5'-RACE with molecular barcodes. TCRdb called the 5' RACE reads again in MiXCR, with one record for every CDR3 protein. The sample consists of approximately 250,000 distinct CDR3 sequences, around 25% of them appearing once. V gave up 6 bases and J gave up 2 bases, with 11 bases separating them. This CDR3 has 14 residues. The J gene is TRBJ1-5, the V gene TRBV12-3 or TRBV12-4, with D unclear. This TCR was recovered from a male donor with ankylosing spondylitis or in good health (not recorded which). Specimen: blood, either unsorted or a sorted T cell fraction (not recorded which). The DNA for the CDR3 is TGTGCCAGCAGCCTCAACTTAGGCAATCAGCCCCAGCATTTT. This gives the protein CASSLNLGNQPQHF.